The 27 T cell receptor beta chains below were found in one sample sequenced in a study of shared clonotypes between healthy human individuals. Clones were sequenced by immunoSEQ multiplex PCR, and TCRdb holds only the in-frame ones, with some missing. The table records roughly 2.2 million clones, 93% of them present only once. Sequenced material: naive CD4+ T cells from PBMCs. Subset of the sample: CD45RA+ positively selected. Receptor source: a man aged 18 to 30 in good health. Some clones in this sample may be carry-over from other donors' samples.

The chain links TRBV11-2 to TRBJ1-5; no clear D. The CDR3 extends over 15 amino acids. The V end was cut by 0 bases, the J end by 0 bases, with 6 bases between. Germline CDR1 reads SGHAT; CDR2 reads FQNNGV. As DNA, the CDR3 is TGTGCCAGCAGCTTAGAGGGGTATAGCAATCAGCCCCAGCATTTT. Encoded protein: CASSLEGYSNQPQHF.

This rearrangement joins TRBV7-3 to TRBJ2-6, with TRBD1 matching over 8 bases. V lost 5 bases to trimming and J lost 0 bases; unmatched junction nucleotides: 12. This CDR3 spans 19 amino acids. Per the germline V gene, CDR1 is SGHTA and CDR2 is FQGTGA. The CDR3 spells CASSPRTGSGLSGANVLTF. CDR3 DNA sequence: TGTGCCAGCAGCCCCAGGACAGGGTCAGGCCTCTCTGGGGCCAACGTCCTGACTTTC.

This chain joins TRBV18 and TRBJ1-5, with D uncertain. The CDR3 spans 16 residues. Trimming left V 3 bases short and J 1 base short, with 13 bases between. From germline, CDR1 is KGHSH and CDR2 LQKENI. CDR3: CASSPWEGLSNQPQHF. CDR3 in DNA: TGTGCCAGCTCACCGTGGGAGGGCTTGAGCAATCAGCCCCAGCATTTT.

J is TRBJ2-7 and V is TRBV13; D could derive from TRBD1 or TRBD2 (6 bases each). The germline CDR1 and CDR2 sequences are PRHDT and FYEKMQ (reference sequence). Trimming removed 3 bases from V and 9 bases from J, with 18 bases in between. CDR3 length: 14 residues. The CDR3 loop reads CASSLGGLGSRQYF. Written as DNA, the CDR3 is TGTGCCAGCAGCTTGGGGGGCCTAGGAAGTCGGCAGTACTTC.

CDR3 sequence: CAWAGGGGEKLFF. CDR3 DNA sequence: TGTGCCTGGGCCGGGGGGGGAGGAGAAAAACTGTTTTTT. V is TRBV30 and J is TRBJ1-4, with D possibly being TRBD1 (5 bases). The germline V gene has CDR1 GTSNPN and CDR2 SVGIG (reference sequence). Deletions cut 5 bases from V and 8 bases from J, with 15 bases between. The CDR3 is made up of 13 amino acids.

This chain links TRBV29-1 with TRBJ2-2, with a possible D match to TRBD2 (7 bases). V was trimmed by 5 bases and J by 5 bases, leaving 21 bases between them. The CDR3 contains 16 residues. From germline, CDR1 is SQVTM and CDR2 ANQGSEA. The CDR3 here is CSVKRGQTRGTGELFF. CDR3 DNA: TGCAGCGTTAAGCGGGGACAAACCCGTGGGACCGGGGAGCTGTTTTTT.

V and J are TRBV10-1 and TRBJ2-7; 8 bases are shared with TRBD1. In germline, CDR1 is WNHNN, CDR2 SYGVQD (reference sequence). Trimming removed 5 bases from V and 1 base from J; junction bases left unmatched: 10. This CDR3 region has 16 residues. CDR3 sequence (DNA): TGCGCCAGCAGTCCAGGAACAAACAGGGGGTCCTACGAGCAGTACTTC. The encoded protein is CASSPGTNRGSYEQYF.

This clone was counted between two and nine times. Other DNA sequences within the sample encode an identical CDR3. The chain links TRBV5-1 to TRBJ2-1, with TRBD1 identical over 7 bases. The germline CDR1 and CDR2 sequences are SGHRS and YFSETQ. This CDR3 region has 13 residues. Trimming took 4 bases from V and 5 from J; bases not matched to a gene: 3. The CDR3 reads CASSRGQNNEQFF. The CDR3 DNA reads as TGCGCCAGCAGCAGGGGACAGAACAATGAGCAGTTCTTC.

About this clone itself: Different DNA sequences within this sample yield the same CDR3. The chain has TRBV12-5 and TRBJ2-7; D call uncertain. Per the germline V gene, CDR1 is LGHNT and CDR2 is FRNRAP. This CDR3 contains 13 residues. V lost 0 bases to trimming and J lost 5 bases, with 8 bases between them. CDR3 sequence reads: CASGLVGGDEQYF. The CDR3 DNA is TGTGCTAGTGGTTTGGTAGGTGGGGACGAGCAGTACTTC.

About this clone: Other DNA sequences in the sample encode the same CDR3. The rearrangement joins TRBV5-1 to TRBJ2-1; TRBD1 matches 7 bases. V lost 2 bases, J lost 7 bases, and 0 bases stayed unmatched. This CDR3 comprises 12 residues. Germline V lookup: CDR1 SGHRS, CDR2 YFSETQ. CDR3 protein: CASSLQGNEQFF. The CDR3 DNA is TGCGCCAGCAGCTTACAGGGGAATGAGCAGTTCTTC.

This chain links TRBV7-9 with TRBJ2-6; possible D gene TRBD2, 7 bases. This CDR3 has 18 residues. V dropped 5 bases and J dropped 1 base, with 18 bases sitting between them. Germline CDR1 and CDR2: SEHNR and FQNEAQ (reference sequence). The CDR3 loop is CASSQSRGGGSGANVLTF. In DNA, the CDR3 is TGTGCCAGCAGCCAATCCCGAGGGGGAGGGTCTGGGGCCAACGTCCTGACTTTC.

Regarding this clone: Other DNA sequences in this specimen translate into the identical CDR3. The rearrangement links TRBV18 to TRBJ2-3; D is ambiguous. This CDR3 spans 12 amino acids. V lost 1 base, J lost 6 bases, and 5 bases lay in between. From germline, CDR1 is KGHSH and CDR2 LQKENI. The DNA for the CDR3 is TGTGCCAGCTCACCACAAGGGGATACGCAGTATTTT. Its translation: CASSPQGDTQYF. Full variable domain (missing parts from reference TRBV18 and TRBJ2-3): NAGVMQNPRHLVRRRGQEARLRCSPMKGHSHVYWYRQLPEEGLKFMVYLQKENIIDESGMPKERFSAEFPKEGPSILRIQQVVRGDSAAYFCASSPQGDTQYFGPGTRLTVL.

The J gene is TRBJ1-1, the V gene TRBV6-1; 9 bases match TRBD1. There are 16 residues in the CDR3. Trimming removed 1 base from V and 4 bases from J; junction bases left unmatched: 7. Germline CDR1 reads MNHNS; CDR2 reads SASEGT. CDR3 in amino acids: CASSEGTGVGSTEAFF. In DNA, the CDR3 is TGTGCCAGCAGTGAAGGGACAGGGGTTGGTAGCACTGAAGCTTTCTTT.

This CDR3 is CASSFRERMNTEAFF. The CDR3 bases are TGTGCCAGCAGTTTCAGGGAGAGAATGAACACTGAAGCTTTCTTT. This sequence joins TRBV28 and TRBJ1-1, with D perhaps matching TRBD1 (5 bases). Germline loops: CDR1 MDHEN, CDR2 SYDVKM. This CDR3 is 15 amino acids long. The V gene lost 3 bases and the J gene lost 0 bases, with 11 bases spanning the gap.

The chain recombines TRBV27 with TRBJ2-3; 8 nucleotides line up with TRBD1. Trimming cost V 6 bases and J 1 base; bases outside gene matches: 9. Germline loops: CDR1 MNHEY, CDR2 SMNVEV (reference sequence). The CDR3 sequence is 16 residues long. The CDR3 region is CASRTGALPGTDTQYF. The CDR3 DNA follows: TGTGCCAGCAGGACAGGGGCCCTCCCTGGCACAGATACGCAGTATTTT.

This clone was counted once. The chain employs TRBV9 and TRBJ2-2, with D tentatively TRBD1 (5 bases). The CDR3 has 16 amino acids. Germline CDR1 SGDLS, CDR2 YYNGEE. V was clipped by 0 bases and J by 0 bases, with 9 bases between them. The CDR3 region is CASSVALQANTGELFF. The CDR3 nucleotides are TGTGCCAGCAGCGTAGCTCTACAGGCGAACACCGGGGAGCTGTTTTTT.

This clone is a singleton in its sample. Other DNA sequences within the sample encode an identical CDR3. The J gene is TRBJ2-3, the V gene TRBV6-1, with 7 bases identical to TRBD2. Germline V gene sequence: CDR1 MNHNS, CDR2 SASEGT. V was clipped by 8 bases and J by 1 base; unmatched bases: 3. The CDR3 contains 13 residues. CDR3 in amino acids: CASRSGGTDTQYF. The CDR3, as DNA: TGTGCCAGCCGAAGCGGGGGCACAGATACGCAGTATTTT.

With regard to this clone: Additional DNA sequences in this sample encode the identical CDR3. This chain uses TRBV6-5 with TRBJ2-5, with D tentatively TRBD2 (6 bases). With 4 bases removed from V and 1 base from J, the gap between germline ends came to 7 bases. The CDR3 runs to 13 residues. Per germline, CDR1 MNHEY and CDR2 SVGAGI. In DNA form, the CDR3 reads TGTGCCAGCAGTTGGGGACTCCAAGAGACCCAGTACTTC. Amino acids: CASSWGLQETQYF.

J is TRBJ2-4 and V is TRBV29-1; 9 bases are shared with TRBD2. Germline assignment: CDR1 SQVTM and CDR2 ANQGSEA. V lost 5 bases and J lost 0; bases outside the gene matches: 11. This CDR3 region has 17 residues. DNA of the CDR3: TGCAGCGTTATGCCGCTAGCGGGAACCCTAGCCAAAAACATTCAGTACTTC. The encoded protein is CSVMPLAGTLAKNIQYF. The full variable domain, with the rest looked up from reference TRBV29-1 and TRBJ2-4, is SAVISQKPSRDICQRGTSLTIQCQVDSQVTMMFWYRQQPGQSLTLIATANQGSEATYESGFVIDKFPISRPNLTFSTLTVSNMSPEDSSIYLCSVMPLAGTLAKNIQYFGAGTRLSVL.

CDR3 residues: CASSLVGRRGTDTQYF. In DNA form, the CDR3 reads TGTGCCAGCAGCTTAGTGGGGCGGAGGGGCACAGATACGCAGTATTTT. V usage is TRBV11-2 and J usage is TRBJ2-3; D is possibly TRBD2 (6 bases). The V gene lost 1 base and the J gene lost 1 base, with 12 bases spanning the gap. Germline V gene data show CDR1 as SGHAT and CDR2 as FQNNGV. The CDR3 runs to 16 residues.

The chain has TRBV29-1 and TRBJ2-7; 8 bases agree with TRBD1. The CDR3 sequence is 17 residues long. Germline values: CDR1 SQVTM, CDR2 ANQGSEA. Trimming removed 5 bases from V and 2 bases from J; junction bases left unmatched: 17. CDR3 in DNA: TGCAGCGTTCAGGACAGGGTCAGTGGCGGGGTCACCTACGAGCAGTACTTC. It is translated as CSVQDRVSGGVTYEQYF.

This clone occurred a few times. The CDR3 DNA follows: TGTGCCAGCAGCTTACTTCTGGACAGGGACACCTACGAGCAGTACTTC. It translates to CASSLLLDRDTYEQYF. The V call is TRBV13, the J call TRBJ2-7; 8 nucleotides match TRBD1. In germline, CDR1 is PRHDT, CDR2 FYEKMQ (reference sequence). CDR3 length equals 16 residues. V lost 2 bases and J lost 2; bases outside the gene matches: 8.

V usage is TRBV29-1 and J usage is TRBJ2-7; D is perhaps TRBD1 (5 bases). V was clipped by 0 bases and J by 3 bases, with 15 bases between them. From germline, CDR1 is SQVTM and CDR2 ANQGSEA. The CDR3 extends over 15 amino acids. CDR3 sequence: CSVEDRQGRFYEQYF. CDR3 coding DNA: TGCAGCGTTGAAGATCGGCAGGGTCGATTCTACGAGCAGTACTTC.

As to this clone: Other nucleotide sequences from this sample produce the same CDR3. The V call is TRBV5-1, the J call TRBJ1-1; tentative D call: TRBD1 (5 bases). Germline CDR1 and CDR2: SGHRS and YFSETQ. CDR3 length: 14 amino acids. The ends were cut back, 0 bases at V and 4 bases at J, with 10 bases in the middle. As DNA, the CDR3 is TGCGCCAGCAGCTTGGGGGATAGGGGCACTGAAGCTTTCTTT. Its protein is CASSLGDRGTEAFF.

The J gene is TRBJ2-7, the V gene TRBV5-1, with 8 bases that match TRBD1. Germline lookup yields CDR1 SGHRS and CDR2 YFSETQ. This CDR3 is 17 amino acids long. V lost 4 bases and J lost 0; bases outside the gene matches: 12. The CDR3 is CASSPRRVDRGSYEQYF. CDR3 in DNA: TGCGCCAGCAGCCCGAGGAGGGTCGACAGGGGCTCCTACGAGCAGTACTTC. Using reference TRBV5-1 and TRBJ2-7 for the parts outside the CDR3, the full variable domain is KAGVTQTPRYLIKTRGQQVTLSCSPISGHRSVSWYQQTPGQGLQFLFEYFSETQRNKGNFPGRFSGRQFSNSRSEMNVSTLELGDSALYLCASSPRRVDRGSYEQYFGPGTRLTVT.

A single count supports this clone. The chain carries TRBV7-2 and TRBJ2-1; D is uncertain. CDR1 and CDR2 (germline): SGHTA, FQGNSA. With 1 base removed from V and 10 bases from J, the gap between germline ends came to 11 bases. This CDR3 spans 13 amino acids. CDR3 region: CASSLGRAYEQFF. The DNA for the CDR3 is TGTGCCAGCAGCTTAGGACGTGCGTACGAGCAGTTCTTC.

This sequence joins TRBV5-4 and TRBJ2-7; D possibly corresponds to TRBD1 (6 bases). Germline V gives CDR1 SGHNT, CDR2 YYREEE (reference sequence). V shed 0 bases and J shed 0 bases, with 10 bases lying between them. The CDR3 length is 15 residues. This CDR3 is CASSLGADSSYEQYF. DNA for the CDR3: TGTGCCAGCAGCTTGGGGGCGGACAGCTCCTACGAGCAGTACTTC.